This TCR beta chain was captured by sequencing in a study of tumor-infiltrating lymphocytes in primary liver carcinoma. Study conclusions and caveats: The overlap of tumor-adjacent and tumor-blood pairs was smaller than that of tumor region pairs.

Co-extracting RNA and DNA was done with 20-30 mg of unsorted bulk tissue as input. Chronic HBV infection was present, with no prior treatment. This clonotype was recorded at least ten times. Antigen specificity is unknown. This CDR3 has 11 amino acids. Trimming left V 6 bases short and J 3 bases short, with 6 bases between. Germline V gene lookup returns CDR1 SQVTM and CDR2 ANQGSEA. Production of TCR beta cDNA used 500 ng total RNA together with a constant-region primer. ARM-PCR was slightly modified, and three nested multiplex PCR rounds with it gave rise to the TCR beta libraries. TRBV1-TRBV30 forward primers paired with a C-beta reverse primer were used in the first two PCR rounds, which ran roughly 11 cycles each. Each CDR3 protein is one row after TCRdb ran MiXCR on the multiplex PCR reads. This sample has over 75,000 distinct CDR3 sequences; just over 65% occur once, and the top ten carry around 25%.

This sequence was found in a man aged 40-49 years with primary liver carcinoma and hepatitis B virus infection. The sequenced sample was tumor-adjacent normal liver tissue. The gene calls are TRBV29-1 and TRBJ2-1; D not resolved. For the CDR3, the DNA is TGCAGCGTGGACGGCTACAATGAGCAGTTCTTC. It encodes CSVDGYNEQFF.